Each of the 10 T cell receptor beta chains below was sequenced from the same sample in a study of T cells in localized non-small cell lung cancer. Sequenced by immunoSEQ multiplex PCR; TCRdb stores in-frame clones only, minus some. The table shows some 2,700 clones, with 27% occurring only once. The specimen was normal lung tissue next to the tumor, collected before any cancer treatment. These receptors all stem from a female donor over 55 with stage I squamous cell lung carcinoma.

CDR3 in amino acids: CSVEPTGGKSGSAYNEQFF. The DNA of the CDR3 is TGCAGCGTTGAGCCCACAGGGGGAAAGAGCGGGAGTGCCTACAATGAGCAGTTCTTC. V usage is TRBV29-1 and J usage is TRBJ2-1; D may be TRBD1 or TRBD2 (8 bases each). This CDR3 comprises 19 residues. The germline gives CDR1 SQVTM, CDR2 ANQGSEA. Trimming pared 3 bases from V and 2 bases from J, leaving 26 bases between.

The chain recombines TRBV30 with TRBJ2-3; maybe TRBD2 (6 bases). CDR1 and CDR2 (germline): GTSNPN, SVGIG (reference sequence). Between the trimmed V and J ends, which lost 2 bases and 6 bases, there was a span of 15 bases. The CDR3 runs to 14 residues. CDR3 sequence: CAWSLRGGADTQYF. CDR3 nucleotides: TGTGCCTGGAGTTTACGCGGAGGGGCGGATACGCAGTATTTT.

The gene calls are TRBV6-8 and TRBJ1-2, with a weak D call TRBD1 (5 bases). Deletions cut 5 bases from V and 3 bases from J, with 10 bases between. CDR3 size: 13 residues. CDR1 is MNHGY, CDR2 SAAAGT, per germline. The CDR3: CASSPGTYYGYTF. The CDR3 nucleotides are TGTGCCAGCAGTCCCGGGACCTACTATGGCTACACCTTC.

Within the sample, this clone is large. The chain carries TRBV6-8 and TRBJ1-1; no clear D. Trimming stripped 5 bases from V and 5 bases from J, with 9 bases between. This CDR3 is 12 amino acids long. CDR1 is MNHGY, CDR2 SAAAGT, per germline. DNA of the CDR3: TGTGCCAGCAGTGTAAGTGAAACTGAAGCTTTCTTT. It is translated as CASSVSETEAFF.

In its sample, this clone was seen once. The rearrangement links TRBV18 to TRBJ1-5; the D is unclear. V dropped 2 bases and J dropped 0 bases, with 11 bases sitting between them. Germline-derived CDR1 and CDR2 are KGHSH and LQKENI. The length of the CDR3 is 16 residues. The chain's CDR3 is CASSPDRIDSNQPQHF. Here the CDR3 DNA reads TGTGCCAGCTCACCAGATCGAATTGATAGCAATCAGCCCCAGCATTTT. The full variable domain, with the rest looked up from reference TRBV18 and TRBJ1-5, is NAGVMQNPRHLVRRRGQEARLRCSPMKGHSHVYWYRQLPEEGLKFMVYLQKENIIDESGMPKERFSAEFPKEGPSILRIQQVVRGDSAAYFCASSPDRIDSNQPQHFGDGTRLSIL.

This rearrangement joins TRBV19 to TRBJ2-6; 7 bases fit TRBD1. Germline CDR1 is LNHDA and CDR2 is SQIVND (reference sequence). After removal of 0 bases from V and 5 bases from J, the junction contained 16 bases not matched to a gene. There are 20 residues in the CDR3. The DNA of the CDR3 is TGTGCCAGTAGTATAGATGCTGGGACAGCAAACCACTTTAGGGCCAACGTCCTGACTTTC. Protein: CASSIDAGTANHFRANVLTF.

The rearrangement links TRBV10-2 to TRBJ2-5; D remains unclear. The V gene lost 5 bases and the J gene lost 1 base, with 8 bases spanning the gap. The CDR3 is 13 residues long. Germline V gene lookup returns CDR1 WSHSY and CDR2 SAAADI. The CDR3 bases are TGCGCCAGCAGTAAGGGCATCCAAGAGACCCAGTACTTC. Protein sequence: CASSKGIQETQYF.

This clone was found a few times. This chain joins TRBV7-6 and TRBJ2-7, with D perhaps matching TRBD1 or TRBD2 (5 bases each). The germline CDR1 and CDR2 sequences are SGHVS and FNYEAQ. The V gene lost 3 bases and the J gene lost 7 bases, with 19 bases spanning the gap. The CDR3 consists of 15 residues. The CDR3 region is CASSLARGAPFEQYF. CDR3 bases: TGTGCCAGCAGCTTGGCACGGGGCGCCCCCTTTGAGCAGTACTTC.

The rearrangement uses TRBV11-3 and TRBJ1-3, with a possible D match to TRBD1 (5 bases). V was trimmed by 5 bases and J by 0 bases, leaving 8 bases between them. The germline CDR1 and CDR2 sequences are SGHNT and YENEEA. CDR3 length: 14 residues. CDR3 coding DNA: TGTGCCAGCAGCACCGACAGCTCTGGAAACACCATATATTTT. Amino acid sequence: CASSTDSSGNTIYF.

Relative to its sample, this clone is medium-sized. The V and J genes are TRBV11-3 and TRBJ2-3; 11 bases align to TRBD2. V lost 3 bases to trimming and J lost 2 bases; unmatched junction nucleotides: 10. The length of the CDR3 is 18 residues. Per germline, CDR1 SGHNT and CDR2 YENEEA. The DNA for the CDR3 is TGTGCCAGCAGCTTCCCTGGACTAGCGGGTTACCTCACAGATACGCAGTATTTT. This encodes CASSFPGLAGYLTDTQYF.